This T cell receptor beta chain is from a study of blood T cells in healthy people across ages. Broader study findings: A strong correlation was seen between TCR beta diversity and naive T cell percentage.

A second PCR, run for 7 to 11 cycles, used a sample-barcoded 5' primer plus a J-beta primer mix. TCRdb called the 5' RACE reads again in MiXCR, with one record for every CDR3 protein. The sample lists about 1.1 million distinct CDR3 sequences; more than 30% were seen once. About this clonotype: Its antigen remains unidentified.

V lost 0 bases, J lost 8 bases, and 6 bases lay in between. This CDR3 has 12 amino acids. Germline CDR1 reads SGDLS; CDR2 reads YYNGEE. V gene TRBV9 combines with J gene TRBJ2-1; D uncertain. This TCR derives from a man aged 18 to 30 in good health. Specimen: blood. Here the CDR3 DNA reads TGTGCCAGCAGCGTAGAGAGTGATGAGCAGTTCTTC. Translated, it gives CASSVESDEQFF.